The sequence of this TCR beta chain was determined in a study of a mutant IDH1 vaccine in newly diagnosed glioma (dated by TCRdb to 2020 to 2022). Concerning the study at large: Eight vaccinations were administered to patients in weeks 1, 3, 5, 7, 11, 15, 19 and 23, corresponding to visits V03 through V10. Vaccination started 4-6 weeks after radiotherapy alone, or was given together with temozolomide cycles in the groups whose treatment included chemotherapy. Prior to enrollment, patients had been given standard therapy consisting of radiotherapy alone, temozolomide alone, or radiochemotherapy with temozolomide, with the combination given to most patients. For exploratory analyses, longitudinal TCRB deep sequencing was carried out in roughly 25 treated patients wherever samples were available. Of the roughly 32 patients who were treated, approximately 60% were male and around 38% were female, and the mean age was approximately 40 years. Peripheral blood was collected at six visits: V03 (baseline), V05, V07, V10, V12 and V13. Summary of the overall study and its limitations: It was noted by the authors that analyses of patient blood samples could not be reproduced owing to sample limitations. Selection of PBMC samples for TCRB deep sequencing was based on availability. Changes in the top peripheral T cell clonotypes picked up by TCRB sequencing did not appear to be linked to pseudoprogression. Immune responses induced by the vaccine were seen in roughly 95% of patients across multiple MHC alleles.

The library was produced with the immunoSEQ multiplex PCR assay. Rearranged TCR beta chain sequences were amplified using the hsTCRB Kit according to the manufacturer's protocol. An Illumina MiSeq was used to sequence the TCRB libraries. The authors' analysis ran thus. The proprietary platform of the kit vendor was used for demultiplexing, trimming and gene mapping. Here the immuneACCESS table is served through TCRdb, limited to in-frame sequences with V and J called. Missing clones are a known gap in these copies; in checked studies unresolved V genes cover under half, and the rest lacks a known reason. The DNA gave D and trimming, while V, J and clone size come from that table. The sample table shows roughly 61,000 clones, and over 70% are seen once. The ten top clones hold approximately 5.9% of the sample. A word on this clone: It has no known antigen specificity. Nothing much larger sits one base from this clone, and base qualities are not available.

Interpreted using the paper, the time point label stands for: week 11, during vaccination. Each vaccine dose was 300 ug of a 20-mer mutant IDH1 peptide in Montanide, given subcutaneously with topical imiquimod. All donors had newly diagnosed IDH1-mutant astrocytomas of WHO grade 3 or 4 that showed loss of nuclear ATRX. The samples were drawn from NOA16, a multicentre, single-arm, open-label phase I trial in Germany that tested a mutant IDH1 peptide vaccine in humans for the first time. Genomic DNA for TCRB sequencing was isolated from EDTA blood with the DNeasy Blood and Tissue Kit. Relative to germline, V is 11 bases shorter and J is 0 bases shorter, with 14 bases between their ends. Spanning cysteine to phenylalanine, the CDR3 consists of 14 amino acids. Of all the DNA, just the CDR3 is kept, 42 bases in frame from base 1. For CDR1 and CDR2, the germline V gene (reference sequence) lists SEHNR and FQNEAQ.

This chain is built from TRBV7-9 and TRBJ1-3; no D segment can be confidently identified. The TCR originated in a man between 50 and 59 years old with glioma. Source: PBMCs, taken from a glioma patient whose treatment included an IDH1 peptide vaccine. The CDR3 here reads CAFTGTSSGNTIYF. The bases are TGTGCCTTCACGGGCACGTCCTCTGGAAACACCATATATTTT.